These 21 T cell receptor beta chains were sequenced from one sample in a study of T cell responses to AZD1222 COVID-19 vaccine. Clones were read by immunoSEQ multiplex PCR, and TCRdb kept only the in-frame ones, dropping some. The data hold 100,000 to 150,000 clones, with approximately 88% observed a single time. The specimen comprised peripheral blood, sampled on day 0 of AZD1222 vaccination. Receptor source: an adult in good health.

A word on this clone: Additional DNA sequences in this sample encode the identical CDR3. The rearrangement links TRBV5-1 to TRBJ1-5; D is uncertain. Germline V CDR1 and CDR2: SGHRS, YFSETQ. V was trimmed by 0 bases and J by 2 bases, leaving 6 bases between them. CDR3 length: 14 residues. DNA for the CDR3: TGCGCCAGCAGCTTGGCCGGGGGCAATCAGCCCCAGCATTTT. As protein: CASSLAGGNQPQHF. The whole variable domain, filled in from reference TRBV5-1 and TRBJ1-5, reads KAGVTQTPRYLIKTRGQQVTLSCSPISGHRSVSWYQQTPGQGLQFLFEYFSETQRNKGNFPGRFSGRQFSNSRSEMNVSTLELGDSALYLCASSLAGGNQPQHFGDGTRLSIL.

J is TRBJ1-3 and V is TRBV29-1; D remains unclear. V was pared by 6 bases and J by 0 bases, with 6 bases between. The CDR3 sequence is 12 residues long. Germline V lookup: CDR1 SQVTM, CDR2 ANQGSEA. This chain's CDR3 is CSVRVSGNTIYF. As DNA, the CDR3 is TGCAGCGTGAGGGTCTCTGGAAACACCATATATTTT.

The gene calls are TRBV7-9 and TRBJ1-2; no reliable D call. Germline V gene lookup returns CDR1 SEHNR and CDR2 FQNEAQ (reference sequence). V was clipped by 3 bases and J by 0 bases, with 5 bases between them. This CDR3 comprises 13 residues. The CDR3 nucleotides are TGTGCCAGCAGCTTCGCCACTAACTATGGCTACACCTTC. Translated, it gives CASSFATNYGYTF.

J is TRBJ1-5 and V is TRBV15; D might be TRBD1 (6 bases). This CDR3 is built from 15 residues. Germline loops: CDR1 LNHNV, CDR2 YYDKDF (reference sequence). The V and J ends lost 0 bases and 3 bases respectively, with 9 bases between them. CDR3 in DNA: TGTGCCACCAGCAGAGACGGACAGTCCAATCAGCCCCAGCATTTT. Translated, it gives CATSRDGQSNQPQHF. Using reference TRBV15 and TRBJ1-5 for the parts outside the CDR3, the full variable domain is DAMVIQNPRYQVTQFGKPVTLSCSQTLNHNVMYWYQQKSSQAPKLLFHYYDKDFNNEADTPDNFQSRRPNTSFCFLDIRSPGLGDTAMYLCATSRDGQSNQPQHFGDGTRLSIL.

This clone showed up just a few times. The CDR3: CAWSVSGDNQPQHF. In nucleotides, the CDR3 is TGTGCCTGGAGTGTATCGGGTGATAATCAGCCCCAGCATTTT. The chain employs TRBV30 and TRBJ1-5; D unclear. CDR1 and CDR2 (germline): GTSNPN, SVGIG (reference sequence). The CDR3 is 14 residues long. Trimming took 0 bases from V and 4 from J, leaving 10 bases between them.

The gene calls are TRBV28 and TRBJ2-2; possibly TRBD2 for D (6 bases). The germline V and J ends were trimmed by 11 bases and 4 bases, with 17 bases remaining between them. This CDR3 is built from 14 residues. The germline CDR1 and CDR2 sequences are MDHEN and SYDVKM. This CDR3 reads CALRAGGGTGELFF. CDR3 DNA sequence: TGTGCCCTAAGGGCCGGGGGTGGCACCGGGGAGCTGTTTTTT.

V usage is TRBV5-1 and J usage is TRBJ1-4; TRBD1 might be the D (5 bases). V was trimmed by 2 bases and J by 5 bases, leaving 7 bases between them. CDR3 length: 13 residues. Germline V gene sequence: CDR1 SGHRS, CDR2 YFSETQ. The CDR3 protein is CASSFSGNEKLFF. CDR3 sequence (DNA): TGCGCCAGCAGCTTTTCAGGGAATGAAAAACTGTTTTTT.

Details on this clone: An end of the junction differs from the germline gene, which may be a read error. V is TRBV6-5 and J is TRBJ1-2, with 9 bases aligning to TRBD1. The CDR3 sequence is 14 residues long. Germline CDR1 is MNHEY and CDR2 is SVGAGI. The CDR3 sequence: CASSPPGTGYGTSF. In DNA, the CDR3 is TGTGCCAGCAGTCCACCAGGGACAGGGTACGGGACTTCCTTC.

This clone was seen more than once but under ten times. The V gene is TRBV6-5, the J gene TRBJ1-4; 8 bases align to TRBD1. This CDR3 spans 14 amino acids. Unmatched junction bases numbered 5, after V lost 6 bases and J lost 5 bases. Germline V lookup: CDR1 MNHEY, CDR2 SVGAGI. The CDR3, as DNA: TGTGCCAGCAGAAATACAGGGGGAAATGAAAAACTGTTTTTT. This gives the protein CASRNTGGNEKLFF.

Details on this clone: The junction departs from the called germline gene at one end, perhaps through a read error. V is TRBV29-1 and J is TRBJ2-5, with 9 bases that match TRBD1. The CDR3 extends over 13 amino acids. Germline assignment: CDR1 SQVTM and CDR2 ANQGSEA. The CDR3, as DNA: TGCAGCGCTGAACAGGGGGCAAGGGAGACCCAGTACTTC. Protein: CSAEQGARETQYF.

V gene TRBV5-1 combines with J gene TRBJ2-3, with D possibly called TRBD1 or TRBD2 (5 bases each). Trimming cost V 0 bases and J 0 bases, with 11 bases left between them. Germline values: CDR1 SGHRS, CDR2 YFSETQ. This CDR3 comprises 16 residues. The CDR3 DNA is TGCGCCAGCAGCTTGGGGGGGACCGAGAGCACAGATACGCAGTATTTT. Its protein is CASSLGGTESTDTQYF.

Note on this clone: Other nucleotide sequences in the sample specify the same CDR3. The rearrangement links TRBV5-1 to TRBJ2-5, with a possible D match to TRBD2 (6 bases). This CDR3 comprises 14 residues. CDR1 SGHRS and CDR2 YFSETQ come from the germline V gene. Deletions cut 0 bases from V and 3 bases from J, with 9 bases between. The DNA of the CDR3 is TGCGCCAGCAGCTTGGCCGGAGGGGAAGAGACCCAGTACTTC. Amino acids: CASSLAGGEETQYF.

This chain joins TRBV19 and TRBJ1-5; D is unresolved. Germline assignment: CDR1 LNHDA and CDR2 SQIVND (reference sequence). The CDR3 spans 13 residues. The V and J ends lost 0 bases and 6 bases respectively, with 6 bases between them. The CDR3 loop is CASSIDPVQPQHF. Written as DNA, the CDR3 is TGTGCCAGTAGTATAGATCCAGTTCAGCCCCAGCATTTT.

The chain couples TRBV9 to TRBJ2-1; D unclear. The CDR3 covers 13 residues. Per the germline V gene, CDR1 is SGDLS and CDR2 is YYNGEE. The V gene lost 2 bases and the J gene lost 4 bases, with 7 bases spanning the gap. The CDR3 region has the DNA TGTGCCAGCAGCGTTTCGATATACAATGAGCAGTTCTTC. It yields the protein CASSVSIYNEQFF.

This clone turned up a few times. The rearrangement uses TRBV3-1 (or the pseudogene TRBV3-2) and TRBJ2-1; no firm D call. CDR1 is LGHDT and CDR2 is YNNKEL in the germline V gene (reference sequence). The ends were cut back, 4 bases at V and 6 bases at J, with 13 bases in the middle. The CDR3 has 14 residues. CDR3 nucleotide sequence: TGTGCCAGCAGCCCCCGCCGGGCGTTCAATGAGCAGTTCTTC. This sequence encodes CASSPRRAFNEQFF.

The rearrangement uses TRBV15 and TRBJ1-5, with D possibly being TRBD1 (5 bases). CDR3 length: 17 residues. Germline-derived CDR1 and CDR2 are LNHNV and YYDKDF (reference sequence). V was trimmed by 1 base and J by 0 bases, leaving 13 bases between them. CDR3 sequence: CATSRGIDRHSNQPQHF. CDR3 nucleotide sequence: TGTGCCACCAGCAGAGGGATCGACAGACATAGCAATCAGCCCCAGCATTTT.

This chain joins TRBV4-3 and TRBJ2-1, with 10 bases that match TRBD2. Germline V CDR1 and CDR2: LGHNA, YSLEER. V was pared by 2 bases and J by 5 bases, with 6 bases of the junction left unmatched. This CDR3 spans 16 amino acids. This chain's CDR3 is CASSQPTSGSHNEQFF. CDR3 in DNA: TGCGCCAGCAGCCAACCGACTAGCGGGTCCCACAATGAGCAGTTCTTC.

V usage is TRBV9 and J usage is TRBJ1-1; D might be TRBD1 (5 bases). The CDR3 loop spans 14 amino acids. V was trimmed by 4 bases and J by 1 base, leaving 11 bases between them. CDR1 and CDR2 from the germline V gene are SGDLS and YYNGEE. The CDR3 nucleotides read TGTGCCAGCAGCCCCCGGGGGGGGAACACTGAAGCTTTCTTT. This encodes CASSPRGGNTEAFF.

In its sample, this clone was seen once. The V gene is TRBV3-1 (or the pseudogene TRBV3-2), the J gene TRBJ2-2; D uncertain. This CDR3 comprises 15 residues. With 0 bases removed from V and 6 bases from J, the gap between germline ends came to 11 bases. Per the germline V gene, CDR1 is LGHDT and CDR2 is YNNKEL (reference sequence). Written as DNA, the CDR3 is TGTGCCAGCAGCCAAGAACCATGGCCGGCCGGGGAGCTGTTTTTT. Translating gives CASSQEPWPAGELFF.

CDR3 in DNA: TGCGCCAGCAGCCAAGAGGAGGGAAAGCGGGGGCCCCAGCATTTT. Amino acid sequence: CASSQEEGKRGPQHF. The rearrangement uses TRBV4-1 and TRBJ1-5; D is uncertain. The V gene lost 0 bases and the J gene lost 9 bases, with 15 bases spanning the gap. Germline CDR1 and CDR2: MGHRA and YSYEKL. CDR3 length: 15 amino acids.

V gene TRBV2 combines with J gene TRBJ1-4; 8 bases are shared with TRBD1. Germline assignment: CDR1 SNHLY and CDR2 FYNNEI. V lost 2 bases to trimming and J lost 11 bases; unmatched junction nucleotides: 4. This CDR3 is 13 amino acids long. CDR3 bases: TGTGCCAGCAGTGAAACAGGGGGGACTAAACTGTTTTTT. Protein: CASSETGGTKLFF.